The T cell receptor (beta chain) under discussion was sequenced for a study of CD8 T cells in ankylosing spondylitis. On this clonotype: Its antigen is unidentified.

Study-wide points: Several of the motif variants were reported before in synovial fluid and blood from reactive arthritis. Within ankylosing spondylitis blood, a TCR beta motif made up of eight highly homologous variants appeared to be characteristic.

V lost 3 bases to trimming and J lost 3 bases; unmatched junction nucleotides: 7. CDR3 length equals 16 residues. The germline gives CDR1 LGHNA, CDR2 YNFKEQ. MiXCR, applied by TCRdb to the 5' RACE reads, yields one record per CDR3 protein. The sample contains roughly 230,000 distinct CDR3 sequences, 15% to 20% of which appear only once. The TCR sequence derives from a male donor with ankylosing spondylitis or in good health (not recorded which). The V call is TRBV4-2, the J call TRBJ2-5; 10 nucleotides match TRBD2. The sequencing input was blood, either unsorted or a sorted T cell fraction (not recorded which). The CDR3 region is CASSQPGLAGEETQYF. As DNA, the CDR3 is TGTGCCAGCAGCCAGCCGGGGCTAGCGGGAGAAGAGACCCAGTACTTC.